One and the same sample provided the 13 T cell receptor beta chains below, sequenced in a study of cytomegalovirus exposure and HLA in healthy donors. Method: immunoSEQ multiplex PCR; TCRdb's copy keeps in-frame clones and lacks some. The table records about 56,000 clones, about 92% of them present only once. Sequencing was performed on PBMCs. The receptors originated from a man between 18 and 29 years old in good health and CMV-seronegative.

The chain links TRBV19 to TRBJ1-2; D perhaps matches TRBD1 (5 bases). Trimming cost V 5 bases and J 6 bases, with 13 bases left between them. The CDR3 has 13 residues. Germline CDR1 LNHDA, CDR2 SQIVND (reference sequence). The CDR3 is CASSVGGKNGYTF. The DNA of the CDR3 is TGTGCCAGTAGTGTGGGGGGAAAGAATGGCTACACCTTC.

This chain joins TRBV5-6 and TRBJ2-7; TRBD1 is a possible D gene (6 bases). Between the trimmed V and J ends, which lost 2 bases and 1 base, there was a span of 7 bases. The germline V gene has CDR1 SGHDT and CDR2 YYEEEE. This CDR3 comprises 13 residues. The CDR3 bases are TGTGCCAGCAGCTTTACAGGGTCCTACGAGCAGTACTTC. Translated, it gives CASSFTGSYEQYF.

This clone showed up just a few times. V and J are TRBV10-3 and TRBJ2-7; TRBD2 agrees at 10 bases. V was clipped by 0 bases and J by 9 bases; unmatched bases: 14. The CDR3 consists of 17 residues. CDR1 ENHRY and CDR2 SYGVKD come from the germline V gene. The CDR3 DNA sequence: TGTGCCATCAGTGAGTCGACCTCAGCGGGAGGGCTAGAGGGGCAGTACTTC. It encodes CAISESTSAGGLEGQYF.

This chain connects TRBV9 to TRBJ2-2; TRBD2 agrees at 7 bases. Germline V CDR1 and CDR2: SGDLS, YYNGEE. J was trimmed by 0 bases and V by 1 base; bases with no gene match: 3. This CDR3 contains 16 residues. The CDR3 reads CASSVSSGTNTGELFF. DNA of the CDR3: TGTGCCAGCAGCGTATCTAGCGGTACGAACACCGGGGAGCTGTTTTTT.

The V call is TRBV4-3, the J call TRBJ2-7; D may be TRBD2 (7 bases). This CDR3 region has 16 residues. V lost 0 bases and J 5 bases, leaving 17 bases between the germline ends. The germline V gene has CDR1 LGHNA and CDR2 YSLEER. The DNA of the CDR3 is TGCGCCAGCAGCCAAGATCGGGGGCGGGGGATAAACGAGCAGTACTTC. As protein: CASSQDRGRGINEQYF.

J is TRBJ2-1 and V is TRBV4-3; 10 bases are a match to TRBD2. Germline lookup yields CDR1 LGHNA and CDR2 YSLEER. The CDR3 is 16 residues long. Trimming removed 2 bases from V and 4 bases from J; junction bases left unmatched: 5. The CDR3 sequence is CASSQSGTSEYNEQFF. The CDR3 DNA reads as TGCGCCAGCAGCCAATCCGGGACTAGCGAATACAATGAGCAGTTCTTC.

The V gene is TRBV19, the J gene TRBJ1-5; D gene unclear. This CDR3 spans 15 amino acids. CDR1 LNHDA and CDR2 SQIVND come from the germline V gene (reference sequence). V lost 5 bases and J 6 bases, leaving 17 bases between the germline ends. The CDR3 spells CASSSGGSGGQPQHF. The CDR3, as DNA: TGTGCCAGTAGTTCTGGTGGGTCAGGAGGTCAGCCCCAGCATTTT.

The chain combines TRBV15 with TRBJ1-3; possibly TRBD1 for D (5 bases). This CDR3 comprises 15 residues. The germline CDR1 and CDR2 sequences are LNHNV and YYDKDF (reference sequence). The ends were cut back, 0 bases at V and 4 bases at J, with 10 bases in the middle. The chain's CDR3 is CATSRDPGPGNTIYF. DNA of the CDR3: TGTGCCACCAGCAGAGATCCAGGGCCAGGAAACACCATATATTTT.

The V and J genes are TRBV7-8 and TRBJ2-5; the D gene is possibly TRBD2 (5 bases). Germline V CDR1 and CDR2: SGHVS, FQNEAQ. Trimming removed 3 bases from V and 7 bases from J, with 6 bases in between. The CDR3 length is 11 residues. The CDR3 loop reads CASSLSGTQYF. CDR3 bases: TGTGCCAGCAGCTTGAGCGGGACCCAGTACTTC.

The chain carries TRBV7-3 and TRBJ1-1; D possibly corresponds to TRBD1 (6 bases). This CDR3 comprises 14 residues. With 5 bases removed from V and 5 bases from J, the gap between germline ends came to 15 bases. Germline V lookup: CDR1 SGHTA, CDR2 FQGTGA. DNA of the CDR3: TGTGCCAGCAGCCGGGTCGGGGGGCAGACTGAAGCTTTCTTT. It specifies CASSRVGGQTEAFF. Together with reference TRBV7-3 and TRBJ1-1, the CDR3 gives the full variable domain: GAGVSQTPSNKVTEKGKYVELRCDPISGHTALYWYRQSLGQGPEFLIYFQGTGAADDSGLPNDRFFAVRPEGSVSTLKIQRTERGDSAVYLCASSRVGGQTEAFFGQGTRLTVV.

The chain links TRBV5-1 to TRBJ2-6, with D hard to call. V lost 3 bases to trimming and J lost 4 bases, with 5 bases between them. The CDR3 consists of 13 residues. Germline CDR1 and CDR2: SGHRS and YFSETQ. CDR3 loop: CASSSGGANVLTF. The CDR3 region has the DNA TGCGCCAGCAGCTCCGGGGGGGCCAACGTCCTGACTTTC.

This clone was seen only a few times. The rearrangement uses TRBV6-5 and TRBJ2-7; TRBD1 aligns across 11 bases. With 5 bases clipped from V and 4 bases from J, the junction kept 4 bases outside the gene matches. Germline V gene sequence: CDR1 MNHEY, CDR2 SVGAGI. This CDR3 spans 14 amino acids. CDR3 nucleotide sequence: TGTGCCAGCAGTACCGGGACAGGGGGGTACGAGCAGTACTTC. Translated, it gives CASSTGTGGYEQYF.

The chain joins TRBV19 to TRBJ2-6; D unresolved. Germline V gene data show CDR1 as LNHDA and CDR2 as SQIVND (reference sequence). The CDR3 covers 16 residues. The V and J ends lost 3 bases and 0 bases respectively, with 9 bases between them. The CDR3 is CASSISVISGANVLTF. In nucleotides, the CDR3 is TGTGCCAGTAGTATCTCGGTAATCTCTGGGGCCAACGTCCTGACTTTC.